This T cell receptor (beta chain) was captured by sequencing in a study of T cell changes during pregnancy in multiple sclerosis. Here immunoSEQ multiplex PCR was the method, and the copy in TCRdb shows in-frame clones only, minus some. The repertoire holds about 98,000 clones, with about 91% as singletons. The CDR3 is 16 amino acids. V shed 2 bases, J shed 5 bases, and the junction held 9 bases outside the gene matches. Per the germline V gene, CDR1 is MGHRA and CDR2 is YSYEKL. The sample was peripheral blood, taken after pregnancy. The V and J genes are TRBV4-1 and TRBJ2-5; 9 positions agree with TRBD1. This TCR was recovered from a female donor in good health, enrolled as a control in a pregnancy study. The CDR3 nucleotides are TGCGCCAGCAGCCAATTACAGGGGGCGGTGGAGGAGACCCAGTACTTC. Its protein product is CASSQLQGAVEETQYF.